The next 3 T cell receptor beta chains were all read from a single sample in a study of blood T cell repertoires in COVID-19. Assay used: immunoSEQ multiplex PCR; TCRdb lists only in-frame clones, some missing. The sample has roughly 100,000 clones, around 90% seen once; the top ten hold approximately 3.1%. The sequenced sample was peripheral blood. Every receptor here comes from a woman aged 70-85 years with acute or convalescent COVID-19.

The J gene is TRBJ2-1, the V gene TRBV7-9; 9 nucleotides match TRBD2. The V gene's germline CDR1 is SEHNR and CDR2 FQNEAQ (reference sequence). V shed 5 bases and J 4 bases; nucleotides not matched to a gene: 6. The CDR3 sequence is 15 residues long. This CDR3 is CASSPSGDLYNEQFF. The CDR3 nucleotides are TGTGCCAGCAGCCCTAGCGGGGACCTATACAATGAGCAGTTCTTC.

This chain joins TRBV5-1 and TRBJ2-1; 7 bases are shared with TRBD1. Germline V gene data show CDR1 as SGHRS and CDR2 as YFSETQ. J was trimmed by 10 bases and V by 3 bases; bases with no gene match: 7. CDR3 length: 13 residues. The CDR3 nucleotides are TGCGCCAGCAGCTCGTTACAGGGGAACGAGCAGTTCTTC. This translates into CASSSLQGNEQFF.

The V call is TRBV4-1, the J call TRBJ2-3, with 13 bases matching TRBD2. Germline-derived CDR1 and CDR2 are MGHRA and YSYEKL. The CDR3 sequence is 19 residues long. The junction had 12 bases not matched to a gene; V was cut back by 0 bases and J by 6 bases. The DNA of the CDR3 is TGCGCCAGCAGCCAAGAAGGCGTCGGACTAGCGGGAGAAGGGGATACGCAGTATTTT. Amino acids: CASSQEGVGLAGEGDTQYF.